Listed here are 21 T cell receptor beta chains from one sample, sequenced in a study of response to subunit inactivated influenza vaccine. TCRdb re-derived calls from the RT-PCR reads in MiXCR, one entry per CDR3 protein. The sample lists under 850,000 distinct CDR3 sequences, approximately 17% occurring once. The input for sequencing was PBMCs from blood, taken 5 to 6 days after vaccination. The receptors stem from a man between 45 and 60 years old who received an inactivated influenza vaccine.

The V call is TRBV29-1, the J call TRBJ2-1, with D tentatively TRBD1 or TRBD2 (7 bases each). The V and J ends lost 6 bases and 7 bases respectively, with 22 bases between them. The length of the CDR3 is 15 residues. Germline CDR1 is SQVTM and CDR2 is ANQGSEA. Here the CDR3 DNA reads TGCAGCGTAGACAGGGAGGGCGCGTTGGTGAATGAGCAGTTCTTC. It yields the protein CSVDREGALVNEQFF.

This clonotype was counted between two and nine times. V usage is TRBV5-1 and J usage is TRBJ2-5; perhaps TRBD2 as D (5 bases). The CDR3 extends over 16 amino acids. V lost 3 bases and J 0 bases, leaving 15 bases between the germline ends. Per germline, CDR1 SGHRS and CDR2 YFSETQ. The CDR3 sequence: CASSSNGVSYQETQYF. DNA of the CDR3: TGCGCCAGCAGCTCGAACGGGGTGTCTTACCAAGAGACCCAGTACTTC.

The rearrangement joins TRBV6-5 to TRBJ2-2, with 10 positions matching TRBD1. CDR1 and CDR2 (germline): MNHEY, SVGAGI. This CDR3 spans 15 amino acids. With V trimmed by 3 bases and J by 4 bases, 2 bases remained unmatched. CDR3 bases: TGTGCCAGCAGTTATCGGACAGGGGGCACCGGGGAGCTGTTTTTT. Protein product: CASSYRTGGTGELFF.

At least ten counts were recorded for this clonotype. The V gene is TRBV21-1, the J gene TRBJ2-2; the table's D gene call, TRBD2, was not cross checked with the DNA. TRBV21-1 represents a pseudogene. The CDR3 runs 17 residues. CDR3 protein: CASSKNLAEYDTGELFF. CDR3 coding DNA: TGTGCCAGCAGCAAAAACCTAGCTGAATACGACACCGGGGAGCTGTTTTTT.

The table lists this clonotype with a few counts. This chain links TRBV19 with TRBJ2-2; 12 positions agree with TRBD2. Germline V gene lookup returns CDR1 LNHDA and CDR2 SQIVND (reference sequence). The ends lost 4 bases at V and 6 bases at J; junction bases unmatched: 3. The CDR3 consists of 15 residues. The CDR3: CASSTLAGGSGELFF. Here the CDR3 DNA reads TGTGCCAGTAGTACACTAGCGGGAGGTTCCGGGGAGCTGTTTTTT.

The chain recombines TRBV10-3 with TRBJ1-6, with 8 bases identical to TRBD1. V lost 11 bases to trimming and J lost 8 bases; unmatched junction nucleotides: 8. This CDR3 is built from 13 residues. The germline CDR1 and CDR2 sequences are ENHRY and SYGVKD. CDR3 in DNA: TGTGCCGCTGGACAGGGCTTTGATTCACCCCTCCACTTT. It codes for CAAGQGFDSPLHF.

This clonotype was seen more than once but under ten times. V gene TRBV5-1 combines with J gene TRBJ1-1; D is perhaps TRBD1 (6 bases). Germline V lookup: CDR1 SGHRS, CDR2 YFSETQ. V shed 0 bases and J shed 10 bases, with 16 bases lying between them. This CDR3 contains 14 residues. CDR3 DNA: TGCGCCAGCAGCTTGGAGTCAACAGGGAAAAGAGCTTTCTTT. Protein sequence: CASSLESTGKRAFF.

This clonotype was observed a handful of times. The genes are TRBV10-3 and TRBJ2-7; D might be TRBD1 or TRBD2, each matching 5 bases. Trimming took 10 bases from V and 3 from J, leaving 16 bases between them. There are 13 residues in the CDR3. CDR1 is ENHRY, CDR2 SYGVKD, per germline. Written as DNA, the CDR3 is TGTGCCACCACAGGTGAGGGGAGCTACGAGCAGTACTTC. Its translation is CATTGEGSYEQYF.

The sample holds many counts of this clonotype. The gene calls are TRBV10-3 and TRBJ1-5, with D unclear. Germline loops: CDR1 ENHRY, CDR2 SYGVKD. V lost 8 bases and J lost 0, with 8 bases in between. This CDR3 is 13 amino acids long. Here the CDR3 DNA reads TGTGCCATCCGAGAGGTTAGCAATCAGCCCCAGCATTTT. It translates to CAIREVSNQPQHF.

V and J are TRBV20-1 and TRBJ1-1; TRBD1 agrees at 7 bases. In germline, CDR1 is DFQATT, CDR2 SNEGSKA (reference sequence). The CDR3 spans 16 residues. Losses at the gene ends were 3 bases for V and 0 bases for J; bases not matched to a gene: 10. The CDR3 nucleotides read TGCAGTGCTAGCCTGACAGGGACCGCTATGAACACTGAAGCTTTCTTT. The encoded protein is CSASLTGTAMNTEAFF.

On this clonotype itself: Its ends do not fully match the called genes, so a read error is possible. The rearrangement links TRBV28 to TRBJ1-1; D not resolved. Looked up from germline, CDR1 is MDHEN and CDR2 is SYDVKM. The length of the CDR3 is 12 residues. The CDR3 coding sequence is TGTGCCAGCATTTCCCCAGACCGTTTGACCCACTTT. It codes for CASISPDRLTHF.

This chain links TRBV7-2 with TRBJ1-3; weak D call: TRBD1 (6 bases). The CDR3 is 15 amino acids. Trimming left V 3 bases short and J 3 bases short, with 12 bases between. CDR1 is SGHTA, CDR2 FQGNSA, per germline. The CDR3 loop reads CASSLKGGVGNTIYF. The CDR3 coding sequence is TGTGCCAGCAGCTTGAAGGGGGGCGTTGGAAACACCATATATTTT. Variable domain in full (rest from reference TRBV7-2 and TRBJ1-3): GAGVSQSPSNKVTEKGKDVELRCDPISGHTALYWYRQSLGQGLEFLIYFQGNSAPDKSGLPSDRFSAERTGGSVSTLTIQRTQQEDSAVYLCASSLKGGVGNTIYFGEGSWLTVV.

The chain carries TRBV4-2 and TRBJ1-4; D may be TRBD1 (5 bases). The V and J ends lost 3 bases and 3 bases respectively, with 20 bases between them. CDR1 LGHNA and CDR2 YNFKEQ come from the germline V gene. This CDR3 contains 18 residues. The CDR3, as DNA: TGTGCCAGCAGCCACTCTCGACAGCTACCCATGGCTAATGAAAAACTGTTTTTT. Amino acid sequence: CASSHSRQLPMANEKLFF.

CDR3 loop: CASSDWQNKNIQYF. For the CDR3, the DNA is TGCGCCAGCAGTGACTGGCAAAACAAAAACATTCAGTACTTC. This chain uses TRBV10-2 with TRBJ2-4, with D hard to call. CDR3 length: 14 amino acids. The germline V gene encodes CDR1 WSHSY and CDR2 SAAADI. Deletions cut 3 bases from V and 3 bases from J, with 9 bases between.

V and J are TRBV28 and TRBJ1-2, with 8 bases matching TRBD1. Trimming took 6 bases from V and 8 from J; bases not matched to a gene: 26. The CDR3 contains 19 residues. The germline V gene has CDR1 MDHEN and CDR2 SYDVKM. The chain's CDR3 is CASRHTFIPLGQGLYGYTF. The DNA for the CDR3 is TGTGCCAGCAGACACACCTTTATCCCCCTCGGACAGGGACTCTACGGCTACACCTTC.

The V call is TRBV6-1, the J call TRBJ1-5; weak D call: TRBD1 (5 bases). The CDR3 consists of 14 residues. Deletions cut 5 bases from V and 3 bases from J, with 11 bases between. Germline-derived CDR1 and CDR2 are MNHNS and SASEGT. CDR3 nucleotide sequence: TGTGCCAGCAGTAGGCCAGGGTACAATCAGCCCCAGCATTTT. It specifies CASSRPGYNQPQHF.

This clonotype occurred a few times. Here the CDR3 reads CSASRTGVEQYF. Written as DNA, the CDR3 is TGCAGTGCTAGCCGGACAGGGGTCGAGCAGTACTTC. This sequence joins TRBV20-1 and TRBJ2-7, with 9 bases matching TRBD1. V gave up 3 bases and J gave up 6 bases; unmatched junction bases: 3. The CDR3 is made up of 12 amino acids. In germline, CDR1 is DFQATT, CDR2 SNEGSKA (reference sequence).

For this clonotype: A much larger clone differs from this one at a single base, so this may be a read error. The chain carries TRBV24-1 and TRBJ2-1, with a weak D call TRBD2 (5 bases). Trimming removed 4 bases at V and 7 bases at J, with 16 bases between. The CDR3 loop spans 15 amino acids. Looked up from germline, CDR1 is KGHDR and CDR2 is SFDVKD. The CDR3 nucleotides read TGTGCCACCAGTGAAACCGGGCCTAGCAGTAATGAGCAGTTCTTC. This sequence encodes CATSETGPSSNEQFF.

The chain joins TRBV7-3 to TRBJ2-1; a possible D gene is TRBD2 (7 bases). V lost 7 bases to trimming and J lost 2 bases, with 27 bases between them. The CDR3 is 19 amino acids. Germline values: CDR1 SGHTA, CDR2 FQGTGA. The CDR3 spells CASTAGAGSWLQTYNEQFF. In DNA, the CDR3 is TGTGCCAGCACTGCGGGGGCGGGGTCTTGGTTACAAACCTACAATGAGCAGTTCTTC.

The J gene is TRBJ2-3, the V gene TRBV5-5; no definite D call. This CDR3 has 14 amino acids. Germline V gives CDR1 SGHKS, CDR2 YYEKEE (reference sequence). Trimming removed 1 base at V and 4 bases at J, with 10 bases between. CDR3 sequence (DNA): TGTGCCAGCAGCTTGAGTCTCTCCGCAGATACGCAGTATTTT. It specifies CASSLSLSADTQYF.

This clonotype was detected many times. CDR3 bases: TGTGCCATCAGCGGGCCAGGGACGGGATCACCCCTCCACTTT. Translation: CAISGPGTGSPLHF. The chain couples TRBV10-3 to TRBJ1-6, with a weak D call TRBD1 (5 bases). The CDR3 runs 14 residues. Germline V gene sequence: CDR1 ENHRY, CDR2 SYGVKD. Trimming removed 6 bases from V and 10 bases from J, with 16 bases in between.